Below are 10 T cell receptor beta chains sequenced from a single sample in a study of identical twins. TCRdb independently ran MiXCR on the 5' RACE reads; one entry per CDR3 protein. The profile covers 550,000 to 800,000 distinct CDR3 sequences, with around 7.5% appearing a single time and over 1.5% taken by the ten largest. The data were also submitted as part of a second study, on yellow fever vaccine responses in identical twins.

Sequenced: PBMCs. The source of these receptors is a woman aged 18 to 35 in good health.

This clonotype was seen only a few times. J is TRBJ1-4 and V is TRBV5-1; 10 bases match TRBD1. This CDR3 comprises 15 residues. J gave up 6 bases and V 3 bases, and 5 bases lay outside the gene matches. Germline CDR1 SGHRS, CDR2 YFSETQ. The CDR3 sequence: CASSWGGQGDEKLFF. In DNA form, the CDR3 reads TGCGCCAGCAGCTGGGGCGGACAGGGGGATGAAAAACTGTTTTTT.

This rearrangement joins TRBV2 to TRBJ2-1, with 14 bases matching TRBD2. This CDR3 is built from 16 residues. V lost 6 bases and J lost 7; bases outside the gene matches: 8. Germline CDR1 is SNHLY and CDR2 is FYNNEI. As DNA, the CDR3 is TGTGCCAGCAGGGCCGTGGGACTAGCGGGGGTGAATGAGCAGTTCTTC. As protein: CASRAVGLAGVNEQFF.

This chain joins TRBV6-5 and TRBJ1-1; D is undetermined. This CDR3 spans 14 amino acids. Trimming cost V 0 bases and J 5 bases, with 10 bases left between them. CDR1 is MNHEY, CDR2 SVGAGI, per germline. Here the CDR3 reads CASSYSEKVTEAFF. The DNA for the CDR3 is TGTGCCAGCAGTTACTCGGAGAAGGTTACTGAAGCTTTCTTT.

This clonotype was seen a few times. The chain has TRBV7-9 and TRBJ2-7; D remains ambiguous. The CDR3 spans 12 residues. Germline-derived CDR1 and CDR2 are SEHNR and FQNEAQ (reference sequence). The germline V and J ends were trimmed by 5 bases and 2 bases, with 7 bases remaining between them. This CDR3 is CASSDKPYEQYF. The CDR3 DNA reads as TGTGCCAGCAGCGACAAACCCTACGAGCAGTACTTC.

This clonotype was seen many times. Mismatch with germline at one junction end may stem from a read error. V usage is TRBV12-3 or TRBV12-4 and J usage is TRBJ2-1, with 11 bases lining up with TRBD2. This CDR3 is built from 14 residues. The CDR3 sequence is CASSNTTSGMEGLF. CDR3 in DNA: TGTGCCAGCAGTAATACGACTAGCGGGATGGAGGGTCTTTTC.

This clonotype was counted only a few times. The chain links TRBV20-1 to TRBJ2-5, with D perhaps TRBD1 or TRBD2 (5 bases each). V dropped 7 bases and J dropped 2 bases, with 14 bases sitting between them. From germline, CDR1 is DFQATT and CDR2 SNEGSKA (reference sequence). The CDR3 is made up of 13 amino acids. In DNA form, the CDR3 reads TGCAGTGGCCATGGGACCGAGCAAGAGACCCAGTACTTC. As protein: CSGHGTEQETQYF.

This clonotype has at least ten counts. This chain uses TRBV11-2 with TRBJ2-7; 10 nucleotides line up with TRBD2. The CDR3 length is 21 residues. Germline V CDR1 and CDR2: SGHAT, FQNNGV. Trimming cost V 2 bases and J 3 bases; bases outside gene matches: 22. The CDR3 loop reads CASSLFPPRRGASGSFYEQYF. The CDR3 DNA is TGTGCCAGCAGCTTATTTCCCCCTCGGCGGGGGGCTAGCGGGAGTTTCTACGAGCAGTACTTC.

This clonotype was picked up a small number of times. This chain uses TRBV12-3 or TRBV12-4 with TRBJ2-3, with 9 positions matching TRBD2. CDR3 length: 16 amino acids. J lost 3 bases, V lost 8 bases, and 12 bases had no gene match. CDR3 loop: CASSPAGGRATDTQYF. As DNA, the CDR3 is TGTGCCAGCTCACCGGCGGGCGGGAGGGCAACAGATACGCAGTATTTT.

This clonotype was seen more than once but under ten times. The V gene is TRBV7-2, the J gene TRBJ2-5; D is perhaps TRBD2 (7 bases). This CDR3 contains 15 residues. Germline V gene sequence: CDR1 SGHTA, CDR2 FQGNSA. The V and J ends lost 2 bases and 1 base respectively, with 11 bases between them. The CDR3 loop reads CASSLSRGAQETQYF. CDR3 DNA: TGTGCCAGCAGCTTATCCCGGGGGGCCCAAGAGACCCAGTACTTC. Full variable domain (remainder filled in from reference TRBV7-2 and TRBJ2-5): GAGVSQSPSNKVTEKGKDVELRCDPISGHTALYWYRQSLGQGLEFLIYFQGNSAPDKSGLPSDRFSAERTGGSVSTLTIQRTQQEDSAVYLCASSLSRGAQETQYFGPGTRLLVL.

The chain uses TRBV7-6 and TRBJ2-5; tentatively, D is TRBD1 (6 bases). The CDR3 length is 16 residues. Germline assignment: CDR1 SGHVS and CDR2 FNYEAQ. V was trimmed by 5 bases and J by 3 bases, leaving 19 bases between them. This CDR3 is CASSPEGRDIEETQYF. CDR3 DNA: TGTGCCAGCAGCCCCGAGGGTCGGGACATAGAAGAGACCCAGTACTTC. Using reference TRBV7-6 and TRBJ2-5 for the parts outside the CDR3, the full variable domain is GAGVSQSPRYKVTKRGQDVALRCDPISGHVSLYWYRQALGQGPEFLTYFNYEAQQDKSGLPNDRFSAERPEGSISTLTIQRTEQRDSAMYRCASSPEGRDIEETQYFGPGTRLLVL.